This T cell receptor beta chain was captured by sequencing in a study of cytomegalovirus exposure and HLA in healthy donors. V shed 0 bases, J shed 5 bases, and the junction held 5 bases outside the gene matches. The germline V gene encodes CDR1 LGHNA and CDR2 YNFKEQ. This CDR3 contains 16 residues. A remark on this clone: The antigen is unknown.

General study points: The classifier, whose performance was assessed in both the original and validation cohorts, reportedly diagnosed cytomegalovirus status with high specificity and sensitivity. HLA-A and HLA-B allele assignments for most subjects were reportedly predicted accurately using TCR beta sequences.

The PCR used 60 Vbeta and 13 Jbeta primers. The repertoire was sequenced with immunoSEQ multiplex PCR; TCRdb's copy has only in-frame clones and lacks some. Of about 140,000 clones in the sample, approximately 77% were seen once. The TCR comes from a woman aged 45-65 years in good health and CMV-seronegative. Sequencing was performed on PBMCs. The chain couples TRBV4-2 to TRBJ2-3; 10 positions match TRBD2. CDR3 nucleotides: TGTGCCAGCAGCCAAGAGGGACTAGCGAGGCGAGATACGCAGTATTTT. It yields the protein CASSQEGLARRDTQYF.